Shown below are 32 T cell receptor beta chains from a single sample sequenced in a study of T cell repertoires in cytomegalovirus infection. Which antigens these TCRs recognize remains unknown. MiXCR was run by TCRdb on the reads, yielding one entry per CDR3 protein. The sample has about 500,000 distinct CDR3 sequences; roughly a third are singletons. The sample here was cultured PBMCs, taken from culture after CMV antigen stimulation. These receptors were collected from a human donor in good health (CMV status not recorded). Some clones in this sample may be carry-over from other donors' samples.

The chain is built from TRBV10-3 and TRBJ2-5; weak D call: TRBD1 (5 bases). The CDR3 consists of 16 residues. The germline V gene has CDR1 ENHRY and CDR2 SYGVKD. V lost 2 bases, J lost 7 bases, and 20 bases lay in between. CDR3 nucleotides: TGTGCCATCAGTGAGCCTTTAGGCAGGGCTCCGGTGACCCAGTACTTC. Translated, it gives CAISEPLGRAPVTQYF.

The J gene is TRBJ1-4, the V gene TRBV19; 10 nucleotides match TRBD1. Germline CDR1 and CDR2: LNHDA and SQIVND (reference sequence). Trimming took 4 bases from V and 0 from J; bases not matched to a gene: 5. The CDR3 has 17 amino acids. In nucleotides, the CDR3 is TGTGCCAGTAGTACCGGGACAGGGGCGACAACTAATGAAAAACTGTTTTTT. It encodes CASSTGTGATTNEKLFF.

V is TRBV2 and J is TRBJ2-7; D is possibly TRBD2 (6 bases). The germline V and J ends were trimmed by 4 bases and 3 bases, with 16 bases remaining between them. This CDR3 region has 15 residues. Germline lookup yields CDR1 SNHLY and CDR2 FYNNEI. DNA for the CDR3: TGTGCCAGCAGTGTCGGCGGGAAAACCGTCTACGAGCAGTACGTC. Its protein product is CASSVGGKTVYEQYV.

This chain links TRBV11-2 with TRBJ2-1, with a tentative D call TRBD2 (5 bases). CDR3 length: 13 residues. CDR1 is SGHAT, CDR2 FQNNGV, per germline. V gave up 5 bases and J gave up 9 bases, with 14 bases separating them. The CDR3 DNA reads as TGTGCCAGCAGCGAAATTGTTGGAGGTGAGCAGTTCTTC. As protein: CASSEIVGGEQFF.

The chain couples TRBV28 to TRBJ2-3; 7 bases are shared with TRBD2. The CDR3 has 12 residues. The junction had 2 bases not matched to a gene; V was cut back by 8 bases and J by 3 bases. CDR1 and CDR2 from the germline V gene are MDHEN and SYDVKM. The CDR3 region is CASGRETDTQYF. The CDR3 DNA reads as TGTGCCAGCGGGCGGGAGACAGATACGCAGTATTTT.

This clonotype has more than one count but fewer than ten. The chain combines TRBV12-3 or TRBV12-4 with TRBJ2-7; D perhaps matches TRBD1 (6 bases). This CDR3 comprises 15 residues. Trimming removed 5 bases at V and 0 bases at J, with 14 bases between. CDR3: CASSPRGGISYEQYF. The CDR3 DNA reads TGTGCCAGCAGTCCCCGAGGGGGAATCTCCTACGAGCAGTACTTC.

In its sample, this clonotype was seen a few times. This sequence joins TRBV7-2 and TRBJ2-1; 8 bases align to TRBD2. CDR1 SGHTA and CDR2 FQGNSA come from the germline V gene. The CDR3 is 15 amino acids. The V gene end was trimmed by 5 bases and the J gene end by 2 bases; junction bases not matched to a gene: 5. Written as DNA, the CDR3 is TGTGCCAGCAGCCCCGGGAGGGCCGCCTACAATGAGCAGTTCTTC. It codes for CASSPGRAAYNEQFF.

This clonotype occurred a few times. The V gene is TRBV19, the J gene TRBJ2-7; weak D call: TRBD1 (6 bases). The CDR3 totals 16 residues. The V gene's germline CDR1 is LNHDA and CDR2 SQIVND (reference sequence). Trimming took off 0 bases at V and 2 bases at J, with 14 bases between the two ends. The CDR3 DNA reads as TGTGCCAGTAGTATAGAACGGACAGAGAAGACCTACGAGCAGTACTTC. Protein: CASSIERTEKTYEQYF.

This clonotype was picked up a small number of times. The chain carries TRBV6-5 and TRBJ2-7; weak D call: TRBD2 (5 bases). This CDR3 has 15 amino acids. Germline V CDR1 and CDR2: MNHEY, SVGAGI. The V gene lost 0 bases and the J gene lost 3 bases, with 12 bases spanning the gap. The CDR3 region has the DNA TGTGCCAGCAGTTACTCTGTGACTACTGACTACGAGCAGTACTTC. Amino acids: CASSYSVTTDYEQYF.

The chain links TRBV2 to TRBJ1-6; D is unresolved. From germline, CDR1 is SNHLY and CDR2 FYNNEI. The CDR3 runs 11 residues. Trimming shortened V by 5 bases and J by 13 bases, and 9 bases separated the two germline ends. Written as DNA, the CDR3 is TGTGCCAGCAGTTACTCCGGTCCCCTCCACTTT. Amino acid sequence: CASSYSGPLHF.

The chain employs TRBV7-6 and TRBJ1-3; D perhaps matches TRBD1 (5 bases). Germline values: CDR1 SGHVS, CDR2 FNYEAQ. There are 15 residues in the CDR3. V lost 3 bases, J lost 2 bases, and 11 bases lay in between. The CDR3 here is CASSFSSGAGNTIYF. The DNA of the CDR3 is TGTGCCAGCAGCTTCTCGTCGGGGGCTGGAAACACCATATATTTT.

This clonotype was found a few times. The V gene is TRBV5-4, the J gene TRBJ2-3; the D is unclear. CDR3 length: 17 amino acids. Germline loops: CDR1 SGHNT, CDR2 YYREEE (reference sequence). V lost 0 bases and J 5 bases, leaving 19 bases between the germline ends. CDR3: CASSLAGSRSVGDTQYF. CDR3 DNA: TGTGCCAGCAGCTTGGCCGGCAGTCGAAGCGTGGGAGATACGCAGTATTTT.

In its sample, this clonotype was seen many times. The V gene is TRBV7-2, the J gene TRBJ1-5, with D unclear. CDR1 is SGHTA and CDR2 is FQGNSA in the germline V gene. There are 13 residues in the CDR3. Trimming removed 0 bases at V and 7 bases at J, with 7 bases between. CDR3 sequence (DNA): TGTGCCAGCAGCTTAGCGGAGGGCCAGCCCCAGCATTTT. Residues: CASSLAEGQPQHF.

The chain recombines TRBV4-1 with TRBJ1-5; the D gene is possibly TRBD1 (5 bases). The CDR3 covers 17 residues. Germline CDR1 is MGHRA and CDR2 is YSYEKL. V lost 1 base, J lost 7 bases, and 20 bases lay in between. CDR3 loop: CASSQGAVGERRQPQHF. For the CDR3, the DNA is TGCGCCAGCAGCCAAGGGGCCGTAGGGGAACGGCGGCAGCCCCAGCATTTT.

V usage is TRBV19 and J usage is TRBJ2-2, with D possibly matching TRBD1 (5 bases). The CDR3 spans 15 residues. Germline assignment: CDR1 LNHDA and CDR2 SQIVND (reference sequence). Trimming left V 3 bases short and J 0 bases short, with 8 bases between. The DNA of the CDR3 is TGTGCCAGTAGTATGAGACAGACGAACACCGGGGAGCTGTTTTTT. Residues: CASSMRQTNTGELFF. Combining the CDR3 with reference TRBV19 and TRBJ2-2 gives the whole variable domain DGGITQSPKYLFRKEGQNVTLSCEQNLNHDAMYWYRQDPGQGLRLIYYSQIVNDFQKGDIAEGYSVSREKKESFPLTVTSAQKNPTAFYLCASSMRQTNTGELFFGEGSRLTVL.

This clonotype has just one count. CDR3 nucleotides: TGTGCCAGCAGTTACCAAGGGACTTTCTACGAGCAGTACGTC. Amino acids: CASSYQGTFYEQYV. The rearrangement uses TRBV6-2 or TRBV6-3 and TRBJ2-7; possible D gene TRBD2, 6 bases. The V end lost 2 bases, the J end lost 3 bases, and 11 bases lay between the germline ends. Germline V gives CDR1 MNHEY, CDR2 SVGEGT. The CDR3 runs 14 residues.

This rearrangement joins TRBV30 to TRBJ1-2; tentative D call: TRBD1 (5 bases). The CDR3 totals 13 residues. Germline V gene data show CDR1 as GTSNPN and CDR2 as SVGIG (reference sequence). The V and J ends lost 1 base and 4 bases respectively, with 10 bases between them. The CDR3 here is CAWSGLGGYGYTF. The DNA for the CDR3 is TGTGCCTGGAGTGGGTTGGGGGGCTATGGCTACACCTTC.

V is TRBV12-3 or TRBV12-4 and J is TRBJ2-1; 12 bases are a match to TRBD2. This CDR3 comprises 15 residues. V shed 5 bases and J 10 bases; nucleotides not matched to a gene: 9. CDR3 in amino acids: CASSPGASGGGEQFF. Here the CDR3 DNA reads TGTGCCAGCAGTCCCGGGGCTAGCGGGGGGGGCGAGCAGTTCTTC.

This clonotype showed up just a few times. V and J are TRBV6-2 or TRBV6-3 and TRBJ2-7; 8 nucleotides agree with TRBD2. The germline V gene encodes CDR1 MNHEY and CDR2 SVGEGT. V was clipped by 0 bases and J by 2 bases; unmatched bases: 12. This CDR3 region has 18 residues. The CDR3 DNA is TGTGCCAGCAGTTACTCGAGTAGTGGCGGGAGGACACCCTACGAGCAGTACGTC. This gives the protein CASSYSSSGGRTPYEQYV.

This clonotype has more than one count but fewer than ten. The V and J genes are TRBV28 and TRBJ2-5; a weak D match, TRBD1 (7 bases). V was trimmed by 7 bases and J by 4 bases, leaving 16 bases between them. CDR1 is MDHEN, CDR2 SYDVKM, per germline. This CDR3 is 14 amino acids long. The CDR3 loop reads CASTQGGYGETQYF. CDR3 nucleotides: TGTGCCAGCACCCAGGGGGGATATGGAGAGACCCAGTACTTC.

This clonotype was seen more than once but under ten times. The chain is built from TRBV11-2 and TRBJ2-1; TRBD2 agrees at 10 bases. Per the germline V gene, CDR1 is SGHAT and CDR2 is FQNNGV. V lost 6 bases, J lost 10 bases, and 9 bases stayed unmatched. CDR3 length: 14 amino acids. CDR3 in DNA: TGTGCCAGCAGTTATAGCGGGAGGATTTGGGAGCAGTTCTTC. This codes for CASSYSGRIWEQFF.

The chain has TRBV20-1 and TRBJ2-6; D perhaps matches TRBD1 (6 bases). The V end lost 0 bases, the J end lost 2 bases, and 8 bases lay between the germline ends. Germline V gives CDR1 DFQATT, CDR2 SNEGSKA (reference sequence). This CDR3 is built from 15 residues. The CDR3: CSARDRGTGANVLTF. The CDR3 DNA reads as TGCAGTGCTAGAGACAGGGGAACTGGGGCCAACGTCCTGACTTTC.

This clonotype was picked up many times. The chain carries TRBV7-2 and TRBJ1-6, with D possibly matching TRBD1 (5 bases). V lost 1 base to trimming and J lost 10 bases, with 11 bases between them. The CDR3 extends over 14 amino acids. Germline lookup yields CDR1 SGHTA and CDR2 FQGNSA. CDR3 bases: TGTGCCAGCAGCTTAGGACAGCCGAGGTCACCCCTCCACTTT. It translates to CASSLGQPRSPLHF.

The chain links TRBV28 to TRBJ1-2; a weak D match, TRBD1 (5 bases). The CDR3 loop spans 13 amino acids. Trimming shortened V by 4 bases and J by 8 bases, and 14 bases separated the two germline ends. Germline V gene lookup returns CDR1 MDHEN and CDR2 SYDVKM. As DNA, the CDR3 is TGTGCCAGCAGTTCCCCAGGGCTGGAGGGCTACACCTTC. It codes for CASSSPGLEGYTF.

The gene calls are TRBV18 and TRBJ2-6, with D perhaps being TRBD1 or TRBD2 (7 bases each). Between the trimmed V and J ends, which lost 2 bases and 2 bases, there was a span of 16 bases. Germline loops: CDR1 KGHSH, CDR2 LQKENI. CDR3 length: 18 amino acids. CDR3 DNA: TGTGCCAGCTCACCAAGAGCGGGAAGGGGGCCTGGGGCCAACGTCCTGACTTTC. It codes for CASSPRAGRGPGANVLTF.

This clonotype appeared many times. The V gene is TRBV7-2, the J gene TRBJ2-7; 7 bases map to TRBD1. V trimming: 4 bases; J trimming: 0 bases; junction bases outside the gene matches: 6. The CDR3 covers 15 residues. Germline loops: CDR1 SGHTA, CDR2 FQGNSA. The CDR3 DNA follows: TGTGCCAGCAGCTCGAGGACAGGAAGCTCCTACGAGCAGTACTTC. The encoded protein is CASSSRTGSSYEQYF.

The J gene is TRBJ1-2, the V gene TRBV27, with 8 bases identical to TRBD1. J gave up 4 bases and V 1 base, and 5 bases lay outside the gene matches. The germline V gene has CDR1 MNHEY and CDR2 SMNVEV (reference sequence). This CDR3 is 15 amino acids long. CDR3 in amino acids: CASSLLAGGIYGYTF. The CDR3, as DNA: TGTGCCAGCAGTTTATTGGCAGGGGGCATCTATGGCTACACCTTC.

The CDR3 DNA reads TGTGCCAGCAGCGAACGACTAGCGGGATTACCCGAGCAGTACGTC. Its protein is CASSERLAGLPEQYV. This chain connects TRBV11-2 to TRBJ2-7, with 11 bases identical to TRBD2. The CDR3 is 15 residues long. The V gene's germline CDR1 is SGHAT and CDR2 FQNNGV. With 5 bases clipped from V and 6 bases from J, the junction kept 9 bases outside the gene matches.

The sample holds a few counts of this clonotype. The V and J genes are TRBV10-3 and TRBJ1-2; weak D call: TRBD1 (6 bases). V was trimmed by 4 bases and J by 8 bases, leaving 14 bases between them. In germline, CDR1 is ENHRY, CDR2 SYGVKD. The CDR3 covers 13 residues. Written as DNA, the CDR3 is TGTGCCATCAGTGTACTAACAGGGCGCGGCTACACCTTC. Protein product: CAISVLTGRGYTF.

This clonotype was counted a few times. This CDR3 reads CSVEQPRGAAFF. DNA of the CDR3: TGCAGCGTTGAGCAGCCCAGGGGGGCCGCTTTCTTT. The V gene is TRBV29-1, the J gene TRBJ1-1; 7 nucleotides agree with TRBD1. The germline V gene encodes CDR1 SQVTM and CDR2 ANQGSEA. CDR3 length equals 12 residues. Trimming cost V 3 bases and J 11 bases; bases outside gene matches: 9.

This chain uses TRBV7-2 with TRBJ2-3, with 10 bases fitting TRBD2. V trimming: 5 bases; J trimming: 6 bases; junction bases outside the gene matches: 8. Germline CDR1 is SGHTA and CDR2 is FQGNSA. This CDR3 is 15 amino acids long. CDR3 nucleotide sequence: TGTGCCAGCAGCCTCATAGCGGGAGGAAGGGATACGCAGTATTTT. This translates into CASSLIAGGRDTQYF.

J is TRBJ1-4 and V is TRBV7-2; D gene uncertain. Looked up from germline, CDR1 is SGHTA and CDR2 is FQGNSA. With 2 bases removed from V and 4 bases from J, the gap between germline ends came to 8 bases. The CDR3 loop spans 14 amino acids. In nucleotides, the CDR3 is TGTGCCAGCAGCTTAAAACAGATTAATGAAAAACTGTTTTTT. Amino acid sequence: CASSLKQINEKLFF.